The entry that follows covers one TCR beta chain sequence. This sample was taken from a study of blood T cell repertoires in COVID-19. Across the whole study: The United States, Italy and Spain were the sources of the acute and convalescent COVID-19 samples. Sample material is recorded as cDNA or gDNA derived from T cells, B-cell-depleted T cells, or PBMCs.

V lost 5 bases, J lost 2 bases, and 6 bases stayed unmatched. In germline, CDR1 is MNHEY, CDR2 SVGEGT. This CDR3 is built from 15 residues. Authors' data handling: How many nucleated cells were present was estimated from reference gene primer amplification. Profiling relied on immunoSEQ multiplex PCR, and the TCRdb table lists in-frame clones only, not all of them. For V, J and clone size, that table is used; D and trimming come from the DNA. The table has about 270,000 clones, 82% seen once; the top ten hold about 3%. Sequencing input: peripheral blood. The rearrangement uses TRBV6-2 or TRBV6-3 and TRBJ2-3, with TRBD1 matching 8 bases. The TCR sequence derives from a young woman with acute or convalescent COVID-19. DNA of the CDR3: TGTGCCAGCAGTGCACAGGGGGGTTACACAGATACGCAGTATTTT. Its protein product is CASSAQGGYTDTQYF.